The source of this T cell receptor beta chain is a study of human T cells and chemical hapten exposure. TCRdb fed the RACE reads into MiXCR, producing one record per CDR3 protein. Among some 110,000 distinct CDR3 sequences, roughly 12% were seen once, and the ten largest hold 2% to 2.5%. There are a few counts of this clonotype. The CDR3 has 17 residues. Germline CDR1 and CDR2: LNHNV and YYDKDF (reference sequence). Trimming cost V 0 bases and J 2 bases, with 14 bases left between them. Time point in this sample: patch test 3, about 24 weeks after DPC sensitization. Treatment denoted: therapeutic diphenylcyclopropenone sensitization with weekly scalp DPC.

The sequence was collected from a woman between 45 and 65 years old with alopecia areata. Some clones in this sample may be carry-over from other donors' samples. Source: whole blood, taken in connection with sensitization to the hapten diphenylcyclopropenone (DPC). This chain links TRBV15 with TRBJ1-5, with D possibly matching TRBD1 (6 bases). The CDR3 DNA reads TGTGCCACCAGCAGAGAAAGGGGGATAGAGGGCAATCAGCCCCAGCATTTT. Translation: CATSRERGIEGNQPQHF.